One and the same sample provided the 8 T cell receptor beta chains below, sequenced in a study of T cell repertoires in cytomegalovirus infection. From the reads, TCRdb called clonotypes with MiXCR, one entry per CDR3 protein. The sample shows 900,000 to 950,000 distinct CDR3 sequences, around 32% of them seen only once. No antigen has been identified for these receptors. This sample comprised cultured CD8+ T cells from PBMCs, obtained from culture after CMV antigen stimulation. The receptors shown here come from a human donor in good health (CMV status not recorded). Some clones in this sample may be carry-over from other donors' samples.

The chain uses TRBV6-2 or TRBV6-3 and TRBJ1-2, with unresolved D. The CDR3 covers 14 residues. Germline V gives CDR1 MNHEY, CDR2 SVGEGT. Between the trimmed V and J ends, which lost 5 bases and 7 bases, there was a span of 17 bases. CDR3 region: CASSPPSIWGGYTF. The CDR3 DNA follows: TGTGCCAGCAGTCCTCCATCTATATGGGGTGGCTACACCTTC.

The CDR3 DNA sequence: TGTGCCACCCTTGGGGAATTGACAGATACGCAGTATTTT. Protein sequence: CATLGELTDTQYF. The rearrangement uses TRBV24-1 and TRBJ2-3; D is undetermined. The germline V gene encodes CDR1 KGHDR and CDR2 SFDVKD. The CDR3 loop spans 13 amino acids. The V end was cut by 9 bases, the J end by 3 bases, with 12 bases between.

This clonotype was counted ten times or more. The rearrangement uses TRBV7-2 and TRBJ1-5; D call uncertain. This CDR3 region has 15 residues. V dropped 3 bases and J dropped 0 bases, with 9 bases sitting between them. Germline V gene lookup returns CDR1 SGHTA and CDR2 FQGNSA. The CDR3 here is CASSFGVYSNQPQHF. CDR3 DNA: TGTGCCAGCAGCTTTGGGGTTTATAGCAATCAGCCCCAGCATTTT. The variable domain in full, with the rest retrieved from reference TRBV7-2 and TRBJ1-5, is GAGVSQSPSNKVTEKGKDVELRCDPISGHTALYWYRQSLGQGLEFLIYFQGNSAPDKSGLPSDRFSAERTGGSVSTLTIQRTQQEDSAVYLCASSFGVYSNQPQHFGDGTRLSIL.

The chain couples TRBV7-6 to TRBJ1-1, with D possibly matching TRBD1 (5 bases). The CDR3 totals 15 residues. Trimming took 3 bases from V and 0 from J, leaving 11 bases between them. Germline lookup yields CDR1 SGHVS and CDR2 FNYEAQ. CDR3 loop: CASSFTGGMNTEAFF. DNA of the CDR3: TGTGCCAGCAGCTTCACAGGCGGGATGAACACTGAAGCTTTCTTT.

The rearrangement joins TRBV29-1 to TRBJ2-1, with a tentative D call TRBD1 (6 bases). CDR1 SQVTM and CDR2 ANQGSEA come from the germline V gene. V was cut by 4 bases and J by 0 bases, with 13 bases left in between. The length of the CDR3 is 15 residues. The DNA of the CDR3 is TGCAGCGTTGGGGGGCAGTTTAGCTCCTACAATGAGCAGTTCTTC. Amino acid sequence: CSVGGQFSSYNEQFF.

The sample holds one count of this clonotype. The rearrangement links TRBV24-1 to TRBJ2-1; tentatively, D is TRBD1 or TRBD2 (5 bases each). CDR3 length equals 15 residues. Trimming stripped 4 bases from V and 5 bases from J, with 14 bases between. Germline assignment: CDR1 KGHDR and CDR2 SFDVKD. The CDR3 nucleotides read TGTGCCACCAGTGAGCCCACGGGGCTTGACAATGAGCAGTTCTTC. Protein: CATSEPTGLDNEQFF.

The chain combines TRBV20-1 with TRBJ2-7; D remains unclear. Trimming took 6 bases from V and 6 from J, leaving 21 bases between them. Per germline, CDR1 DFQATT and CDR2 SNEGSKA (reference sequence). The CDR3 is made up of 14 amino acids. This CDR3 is CSAHTTPAPLEQYF. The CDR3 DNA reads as TGCAGTGCCCATACAACTCCTGCCCCTCTCGAGCAGTACTTC.

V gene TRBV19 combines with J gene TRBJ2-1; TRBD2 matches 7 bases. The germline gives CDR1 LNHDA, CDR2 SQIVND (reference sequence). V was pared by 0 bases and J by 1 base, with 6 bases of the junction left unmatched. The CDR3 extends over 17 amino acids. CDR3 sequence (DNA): TGTGCCAGTAGTATAGAATGGGAGGGACTATCCTACAATGAGCAGTTCTTC. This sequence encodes CASSIEWEGLSYNEQFF.